The rows below give T cell receptor beta chains drawn from one sample of a study of T cell changes during pregnancy in multiple sclerosis. Profiling relied on immunoSEQ multiplex PCR, and the TCRdb table lists in-frame clones only, not all of them. The profile shows 70,000 to 75,000 clones, 85% to 95% of them singletons. The source was peripheral blood, collected in the second trimester of pregnancy. All receptors derive from a female donor in good health, enrolled as a control in a pregnancy study. Both conserved end residues are part of each CDR3. The order of the fields is CDR3 length, V gene, CDR3 protein.

13	TRBV25-1	CASSPDSSYGYTF
11	TRBV7-9	CASSLGGQAYF
15	TRBV19	CASSAGQGKFHEQFF
15	TRBV4-3	CAGSRSGTGDGEAFF
16	TRBV6-1	CASSDQLQVPETEAFF
15	TRBV9	CASSVAGFMNTEAFF
13	TRBV6-5	CASKLSGGETQYF
14	TRBV7-3	CASSSTAGNTEAFF
14	TRBV25-1	CASSDDRKNTEAFF
15	TRBV5-6	CASSSMGAGNQPQHF
11	TRBV20-1	CSARDSTEAFF
16	TRBV5-1	CASSLPKDRVTDTQYF
15	TRBV4-3	CASSQAVRGADTQYF
14	TRBV9	CASSTQQGAFGYTF
15	TRBV4-3	CASSRGDSRFYEQYF
13	TRBV18	CASSPEQGRGAFF
15	TRBV4-3	CASSQRWDSEYSYTF
11	TRBV7-2	CASSFDSEQFF
13	TRBV15	CATSRASGAGYTF
15	TRBV4-2	CASRQEVGGSYEQYF
12	TRBV2	CASTPENTEAFF
13	TRBV4-1	CASSAGLQSQQYF
14	TRBV4-3	CASSQVGGGYEQYF
13	TRBV15	CATSRDGQYEQFF
14	TRBV4-3	CASSQDDFKETQYF
15	TRBV4-2	CASSQESRQNYEQYF
16	TRBV7-2	CASSLQASGVTGELFF
13	TRBV25-1	CASSEIDTGELFF
16	TRBV21-1	CASSKVGGEGKNIQYF
13	TRBV27	CASSFGGSNEQFF
17	TRBV4-1	CASSQLLTGTSTDTQYF
15	TRBV5-1	CASSLGSGGGFPRHF
16	TRBV4-1	CASSQVGGDPNEKLFF
16	TRBV11-1	CASSLVGTGLGETQYF
12	TRBV27	CASSLGGTPLHF
15	TRBV7-2	CASSLGQYSNQPQHF
15	TRBV11-2	CASSSVRRRNTEAFF
17	TRBV9	CASSVAGTGGLTGELFF
14	TRBV2	CASSAYRAQQGQYF
13	TRBV2	CASRGGHNTEAFF
15	TRBV19	CASSISTRAFYEQYF
14	TRBV6-5	CASSYSLGDQPQHF
14	TRBV29-1	CSVEDPKSTGELFF
13	TRBV5-4	CASSLVGGETQYF
13	TRBV7-2	CASSSQEMQPQHF
15	TRBV19	CASSTRRGIQETQYF
14	TRBV19	CASSIRRQVDGYTF
16	TRBV5-6	CASSTQGHDYNSPLHF
12	TRBV27	CASSPDRTEAFF
16	TRBV25-1	CASSEWGGLSNEKLFF
16	TRBV5-6	CASSLLPSSYNSPLHF
12	TRBV18	CASSSGYTEAFF
13	TRBV19	CASSDRVNTEAFF
18	TRBV5-1	CASSLALPGLAGTDTQYF
15	TRBV6-4	CATSGIAGAPDTQYF